Shown below are 22 T cell receptor beta chains from a single sample sequenced in a study of blood T cell repertoires in COVID-19. The repertoire was sequenced with immunoSEQ multiplex PCR; TCRdb's copy has only in-frame clones and lacks some. The sample has some 33,000 clones; approximately 80% are singletons. Sample: peripheral blood. The receptors here all came from a human donor in a cohort sampled during active COVID-19.

The chain uses TRBV21-1 and TRBJ2-2; TRBD2 was called by the table and not checked on the DNA. TRBV21-1 is a pseudogene segment. This CDR3 has 14 amino acids. CDR3 bases: TGTGCCAGCAGCAAAGACGGAGGGGCCGGGGAGCTGTTTTTT. It yields the protein CASSKDGGAGELFF.

The genes are TRBV6-5 and TRBJ1-1; possible D gene TRBD1, 6 bases. CDR3 length: 16 amino acids. The germline gives CDR1 MNHEY, CDR2 SVGAGI. The V end lost 0 bases, the J end lost 0 bases, and 11 bases lay between the germline ends. The CDR3 DNA follows: TGTGCCAGCAGTTACTCCAGGGGAACTTTGAACACTGAAGCTTTCTTT. Amino acid sequence: CASSYSRGTLNTEAFF.

The chain uses TRBV7-6 and TRBJ2-7, with a tentative D call TRBD1 (6 bases). This CDR3 has 15 residues. Germline-derived CDR1 and CDR2 are SGHVS and FNYEAQ. Trimming pared 5 bases from V and 2 bases from J, leaving 16 bases between. CDR3 coding DNA: TGTGCCAGCAGCCTGGGCAGGGGTTATCCCTACGAGCAGTACTTC. Translation: CASSLGRGYPYEQYF.

The J gene is TRBJ1-5, the V gene TRBV18; no clear D gene. Trimming took 0 bases from V and 4 from J, leaving 10 bases between them. Germline CDR1 is KGHSH and CDR2 is LQKENI. The CDR3 has 15 amino acids. The CDR3, as DNA: TGTGCCAGCTCACCACCGGGAGTTCGGAATCAGCCCCAGCATTTT. This encodes CASSPPGVRNQPQHF.

This clone is a singleton in its sample. The rearrangement uses TRBV5-1 and TRBJ2-3; no firm D call. CDR3 length: 14 amino acids. Deletions cut 0 bases from V and 2 bases from J, with 7 bases between. Germline V gene sequence: CDR1 SGHRS, CDR2 YFSETQ. CDR3 region: CASSLGLYTDTQYF. CDR3 DNA: TGCGCCAGCAGCTTGGGACTTTACACAGATACGCAGTATTTT.

The chain couples TRBV11-2 to TRBJ2-7, with D perhaps matching TRBD2 (5 bases). The V gene lost 3 bases and the J gene lost 0 bases, with 9 bases spanning the gap. The CDR3 is 14 amino acids. Germline V gives CDR1 SGHAT, CDR2 FQNNGV. The CDR3 coding sequence is TGTGCCAGCAGCTTTTCCGGGAACTCCTACGAGCAGTACTTC. Translation gives CASSFSGNSYEQYF.

This clone is classed as medium-sized (0.01 to 0.1%). The genes are TRBV6-4 and TRBJ2-3; 8 nucleotides match TRBD2. The CDR3 sequence is 16 residues long. Germline V CDR1 and CDR2: MRHNA, SNTAGT. V gave up 6 bases and J gave up 0 bases; unmatched junction bases: 8. The DNA of the CDR3 is TGTGCCAGCAGCAGGGCAAGCGGGGGCAGCACAGATACGCAGTATTTT. It codes for CASSRASGGSTDTQYF.

The chain employs TRBV10-3 and TRBJ1-1; D ambiguous. The CDR3 is made up of 14 amino acids. Trimming took off 2 bases at V and 3 bases at J, with 10 bases between the two ends. CDR1 is ENHRY and CDR2 is SYGVKD in the germline V gene. In DNA form, the CDR3 reads TGTGCCATCAGTGAGGTCCCCGGGGACACTGAAGCTTTCTTT. Its translation: CAISEVPGDTEAFF.

This clone has only one observation. This chain joins TRBV5-6 and TRBJ1-4; D gene uncertain. The CDR3 totals 16 residues. Trimming removed 0 bases at V and 9 bases at J, with 18 bases between. The germline gives CDR1 SGHDT, CDR2 YYEEEE. CDR3 sequence reads: CASSLGPPGLVQKLFF. CDR3 in DNA: TGTGCCAGCAGCTTGGGCCCCCCGGGATTAGTCCAAAAACTGTTTTTT. The full variable domain, with the rest looked up from reference TRBV5-6 and TRBJ1-4, is DAGVTQSPTHLIKTRGQQVTLRCSPKSGHDTVSWYQQALGQGPQFIFQYYEEEERQRGNFPDRFSGHQFPNYSSELNVNALLLGDSALYLCASSLGPPGLVQKLFFGSGTQLSVL.

The chain recombines TRBV25-1 with TRBJ1-6, with TRBD1 identical over 10 bases. In germline, CDR1 is MGHDK, CDR2 SYGVNS. After removal of 4 bases from V and 9 bases from J, the junction contained 3 bases not matched to a gene. The CDR3 runs to 14 residues. DNA of the CDR3: TGTGCCAGCAGTGGACAGGGGGCGAGTTCACCCCTCCACTTT. It specifies CASSGQGASSPLHF.

V and J are TRBV5-1 and TRBJ1-3, with unresolved D. The CDR3 has 13 residues. Trimming removed 5 bases from V and 0 bases from J, with 6 bases in between. Germline assignment: CDR1 SGHRS and CDR2 YFSETQ. DNA of the CDR3: TGCGCCAGCAGTGAGGTCTCTGGAAACACCATATATTTT. This encodes CASSEVSGNTIYF.

The chain carries TRBV21-1 and TRBJ2-7; TRBD2 is the table's D call and was not checked against the DNA. TRBV21-1 is a recognized pseudogene. This CDR3 has 15 amino acids. CDR3 sequence (DNA): TGTGCCAGCAACTCACCCTTTCCGCACGCTATCGAGCAGTACTTC. Protein: CASNSPFPHAIEQYF.

This clone has a single count. The chain combines TRBV19 with TRBJ2-2, with D tentatively TRBD1 (6 bases). The V gene lost 5 bases and the J gene lost 0 bases, with 7 bases spanning the gap. Germline assignment: CDR1 LNHDA and CDR2 SQIVND (reference sequence). The CDR3 runs 14 residues. CDR3 nucleotide sequence: TGTGCCAGTAGTCGGACAGCGAACACCGGGGAGCTGTTTTTT. It encodes CASSRTANTGELFF.

Written as DNA, the CDR3 is TGTGCCAGCAGCGTAGCGGGGGGGCCCACCGGGGAGCTGTTTTTT. Its translation is CASSVAGGPTGELFF. The rearrangement links TRBV9 to TRBJ2-2; 8 bases map to TRBD2. The CDR3 loop spans 15 amino acids. Germline V gives CDR1 SGDLS, CDR2 YYNGEE. V lost 0 bases, J lost 4 bases, and 2 bases stayed unmatched.

This sequence joins TRBV7-2 and TRBJ2-2; weak D call: TRBD2 (6 bases). The CDR3 runs to 15 residues. Trimming took off 5 bases at V and 2 bases at J, with 12 bases between the two ends. Germline CDR1 reads SGHTA; CDR2 reads FQGNSA. The DNA for the CDR3 is TGTGCCAGCAGCCGCGGGGCGGATAACACCGGGGAGCTGTTTTTT. This translates into CASSRGADNTGELFF.

CDR3 protein: CASSDGDRGGSPLHF. Written as DNA, the CDR3 is TGTGCCAGCAGCGACGGGGACAGGGGAGGTTCACCCCTCCACTTT. The V gene is TRBV3-1 (or the pseudogene TRBV3-2), the J gene TRBJ1-6; TRBD1 matches 10 bases. Looked up from germline, CDR1 is LGHDT and CDR2 is YNNKEL (reference sequence). This CDR3 contains 15 residues. V was clipped by 5 bases and J by 9 bases; unmatched bases: 7.

The chain is built from TRBV6-2 or TRBV6-3 and TRBJ1-5, with D possibly matching TRBD1 (5 bases). Per germline, CDR1 MNHEY and CDR2 SVGEGT. V gave up 4 bases and J gave up 2 bases, with 9 bases separating them. This CDR3 contains 14 residues. In DNA form, the CDR3 reads TGTGCCAGCAGTTTCGCAGGGCGCAATCAGCCCCAGCATTTT. Residues: CASSFAGRNQPQHF.

This chain joins TRBV7-8 and TRBJ2-3; TRBD2 agrees at 9 bases. There are 16 residues in the CDR3. V gave up 1 base and J gave up 5 bases; unmatched junction bases: 7. CDR1 SGHVS and CDR2 FQNEAQ come from the germline V gene. The CDR3 spells CASSLVFSGGLDTQYF. The CDR3 region has the DNA TGTGCCAGCAGCTTAGTGTTTAGCGGGGGTTTAGATACGCAGTATTTT.

CDR3: CASGLRGKAGNTIYF. The DNA of the CDR3 is TGTGCCAGTGGATTAAGGGGAAAGGCTGGAAACACCATATATTTT. The chain links TRBV19 to TRBJ1-3; D may be TRBD1 (5 bases). V was pared by 8 bases and J by 2 bases, with 16 bases between. The CDR3 covers 15 residues. CDR1 and CDR2 (germline): LNHDA, SQIVND (reference sequence).

A single count supports this clone. V is TRBV3-1 (or the pseudogene TRBV3-2) and J is TRBJ2-2; 10 bases align to TRBD1. This CDR3 contains 15 residues. The germline V gene has CDR1 LGHDT and CDR2 YNNKEL (reference sequence). The V segment lost 4 bases and the J segment 8 bases; nucleotides outside the gene matches: 7. DNA of the CDR3: TGTGCCAGCAGCCCGGGACAGGGGAGATTAGGGGAGCTGTTTTTT. Translated: CASSPGQGRLGELFF.

The V and J genes are TRBV6-5 and TRBJ1-6; tentatively, D is TRBD1 (6 bases). Germline CDR1 reads MNHEY; CDR2 reads SVGAGI. Deletions cut 6 bases from V and 14 bases from J, with 20 bases between. The CDR3 has 14 amino acids. CDR3 sequence (DNA): TGTGCCAGCAGCCTCAACTACAGGGATAGAACCCTCCACTTT. It specifies CASSLNYRDRTLHF.

This rearrangement joins TRBV5-1 to TRBJ1-3, with 7 bases fitting TRBD1. Germline V gives CDR1 SGHRS, CDR2 YFSETQ. CDR3 length: 18 amino acids. J was trimmed by 0 bases and V by 1 base; bases with no gene match: 10. The DNA of the CDR3 is TGCGCCAGCAGCTTGAGGGACAGCCGAACCTTCTCTGGAAACACCATATATTTT. Protein sequence: CASSLRDSRTFSGNTIYF.